The clone carrying this TCR beta chain was found a few times. The sample comes from a study of post-analysis software for immune sequencing data. Unique-molecular-identifier-tagged TCR beta cDNA libraries were used. TCRdb used MiXCR to reprocess the PCR reads, holding one entry per CDR3 protein. The sample holds a few hundred thousand distinct CDR3 sequences; around 37% are singletons and the top ten take about an eighth. The sequenced material came from blood. This TCR derives from a girl under 18 with multiple sclerosis.

CDR3 protein: CASSFSSGGALDTQYF. CDR3 nucleotide sequence: TGTGCCAGCAGCTTCTCTAGCGGGGGGGCCTTAGATACGCAGTATTTT. The genes are TRBV9 and TRBJ2-3; 12 positions match TRBD2. J lost 5 bases, V lost 4 bases, and 8 bases had no gene match. The CDR3 loop spans 16 amino acids. CDR1 and CDR2 (germline): SGDLS, YYNGEE.